What follows describes a single TCR beta chain. This sample stems from a study of Tregs in tolerant kidney transplant recipients. Produced via immunoSEQ multiplex PCR; TCRdb's table is partial and in-frame only. The data hold 45,000 to 55,000 clones, with roughly nine tenths observed a single time. Related graft donors supplied nonmyeloablative bone marrow transplants, and mixed chimerism was transient. The material sequenced was CD8+ T cells from blood (PBMCs), taken 24 months after the transplant. The receptor's source is a human patient who received a combined kidney and bone marrow transplant. Some T cells could come from the graft donor.

The CDR3 region has the DNA TGTGCCAGACAGGGTTTTGGGACCGGGGAGCTGTTTTTT. It yields the protein CARQGFGTGELFF. The chain uses TRBV14 and TRBJ2-2; D is possibly TRBD1 (6 bases). Between the trimmed V and J ends, which lost 9 bases and 5 bases, there was a span of 13 bases. This CDR3 is 13 amino acids long. Looked up from germline, CDR1 is SGHDN and CDR2 is FVKESK.